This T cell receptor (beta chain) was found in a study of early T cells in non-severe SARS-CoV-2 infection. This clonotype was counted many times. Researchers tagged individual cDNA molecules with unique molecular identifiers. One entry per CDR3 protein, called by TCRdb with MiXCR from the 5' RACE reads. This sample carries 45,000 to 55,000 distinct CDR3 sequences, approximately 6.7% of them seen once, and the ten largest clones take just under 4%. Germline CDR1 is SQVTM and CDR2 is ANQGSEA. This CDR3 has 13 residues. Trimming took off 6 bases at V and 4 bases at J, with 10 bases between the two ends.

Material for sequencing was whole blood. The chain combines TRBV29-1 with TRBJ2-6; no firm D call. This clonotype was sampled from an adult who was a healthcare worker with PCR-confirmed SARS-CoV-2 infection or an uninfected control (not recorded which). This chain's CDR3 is CSVKVRGANVLTF. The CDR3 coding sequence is TGCAGCGTCAAGGTTAGAGGGGCCAACGTCCTGACTTTC.